A single sample is the source of the 23 T cell receptor beta chains below, sequenced in a study of T cell responses to AZD1222 COVID-19 vaccine. Some clones are missing from TCRdb's copy, which holds only in-frame ones; the method was immunoSEQ multiplex PCR. This table holds around 78,000 clones, nearly 90% found once. The specimen comprised peripheral blood, sampled on day 0 of MenACWY control vaccination. The receptors stem from an adult in good health.

As regards this clone: The missing conserved phenylalanine or tryptophan at the end of this CDR3 makes a read error likely. The rearrangement uses TRBV7-2 and TRBJ1-1; D possibly corresponds to TRBD1 (5 bases). Trimming removed 5 bases at V and 3 bases at J, with 13 bases between. From germline, CDR1 is SGHTA and CDR2 FQGNSA. The CDR3 runs to 14 residues. The CDR3 spells CASSIPSGDTEAFS. CDR3 coding DNA: TGTGCCAGCAGCATTCCGTCGGGGGACACTGAAGCTTTCTCT.

This clone was observed a single time. The chain links TRBV4-3 to TRBJ2-2; D is ambiguous. Trimming removed 4 bases at V and 1 base at J, with 13 bases between. Germline values: CDR1 LGHNA, CDR2 YSLEER. This CDR3 is 16 amino acids long. The CDR3 spells CASSPGPEKNTGELFF. The CDR3 DNA sequence: TGCGCCAGCAGCCCCGGCCCGGAGAAGAACACCGGGGAGCTGTTTTTT.

J is TRBJ1-6 and V is TRBV12-3 or TRBV12-4; no reliable D call. CDR3 size: 13 residues. The V and J ends lost 5 bases and 7 bases respectively, with 9 bases between them. CDR3 region: CASSPYRNSPLHF. The CDR3 DNA reads as TGTGCCAGCAGTCCCTACAGAAATTCACCCCTCCACTTT.

V usage is TRBV28 and J usage is TRBJ1-5; 7 nucleotides match TRBD1. The CDR3 sequence is 15 residues long. CDR1 and CDR2 (germline): MDHEN, SYDVKM. J lost 4 bases, V lost 2 bases, and 5 bases had no gene match. The chain's CDR3 is CASSLLGTANQPQHF. In nucleotides, the CDR3 is TGTGCCAGCAGTTTACTCGGGACAGCTAATCAGCCCCAGCATTTT.

This clone has only one observation. V is TRBV24-1 and J is TRBJ2-2, with 9 bases aligning to TRBD1. Germline CDR1 reads KGHDR; CDR2 reads SFDVKD. This CDR3 contains 15 residues. Trimming cost V 3 bases and J 6 bases; bases outside gene matches: 4. The CDR3 region has the DNA TGTGCCACCAGTGATCCCTACAGGGGGCCCGGGGAGCTGTTTTTT. Translated: CATSDPYRGPGELFF.

The chain links TRBV18 to TRBJ2-7; either TRBD1 or TRBD2 may supply D (5 bases each). Germline V gene lookup returns CDR1 KGHSH and CDR2 LQKENI. The CDR3 sequence is 18 residues long. The ends were cut back, 4 bases at V and 2 bases at J, with 24 bases in the middle. The CDR3 DNA sequence: TGTGCCAGCTCACTAGGGGACCACGGCCGAACCCCCCCCTACGAGCAGTACTTC. Translating gives CASSLGDHGRTPPYEQYF.

The rearrangement uses TRBV10-3 and TRBJ1-5; possible D gene TRBD1, 6 bases. Between the trimmed V and J ends, which lost 4 bases and 2 bases, there was a span of 9 bases. CDR3 length equals 14 residues. Germline CDR1 reads ENHRY; CDR2 reads SYGVKD. CDR3 region: CAISGPGGNQPQHF. The CDR3 region has the DNA TGTGCCATCAGTGGGCCAGGGGGCAATCAGCCCCAGCATTTT.

The CDR3, as DNA: TGTGCCAGCAGGTCAGGGACTAGCGGGGGTAACCACGGTGAGCAGTTCTTC. Translated, it gives CASRSGTSGGNHGEQFF. The genes are TRBV28 and TRBJ2-1; 14 bases map to TRBD2. After removal of 6 bases from V and 9 bases from J, the junction contained 13 bases not matched to a gene. Germline V gene lookup returns CDR1 MDHEN and CDR2 SYDVKM. CDR3 length: 17 amino acids.

The gene calls are TRBV2 and TRBJ1-2; 7 bases are a match to TRBD1. This CDR3 region has 13 residues. Germline CDR1 is SNHLY and CDR2 is FYNNEI. With V trimmed by 9 bases and J by 0 bases, 4 bases remained unmatched. CDR3 in DNA: TGTGCCAGAGGGACAGAAGCTAACTATGGCTACACCTTC. Residues: CARGTEANYGYTF. The full variable domain, completed using reference TRBV2 and TRBJ1-2, is EPEVTQTPSHQVTQMGQEVILRCVPISNHLYFYWYRQILGQKVEFLVSFYNNEISEKSEIFDDQFSVERPDGSNFTLKIRSTKLEDSAMYFCARGTEANYGYTFGSGTRLTVV.

CDR3 sequence (DNA): TGCGCCAGCAGCCAATCGACAGGTTCCCTCACCGGGGAGCTGTTTTTT. It yields the protein CASSQSTGSLTGELFF. The chain employs TRBV4-3 and TRBJ2-2; perhaps TRBD1 as D (6 bases). The CDR3 sequence is 16 residues long. The ends were cut back, 2 bases at V and 4 bases at J, with 14 bases in the middle. Germline CDR1 reads LGHNA; CDR2 reads YSLEER.

The chain joins TRBV5-1 to TRBJ1-1; no clear D. Germline V lookup: CDR1 SGHRS, CDR2 YFSETQ. This CDR3 has 13 amino acids. V lost 0 bases, J lost 2 bases, and 5 bases lay in between. DNA of the CDR3: TGCGCCAGCAGCTTGGCGATAAACACTGAAGCTTTCTTT. Translated, it gives CASSLAINTEAFF.

The chain uses TRBV27 and TRBJ1-2; 7 bases agree with TRBD1. Trimming cost V 7 bases and J 13 bases; bases outside gene matches: 9. Germline-derived CDR1 and CDR2 are MNHEY and SMNVEV (reference sequence). The CDR3 loop spans 11 amino acids. The CDR3 DNA reads TGTGCCAGCATCAGATTGACAGGGTTCACCTTC. This gives the protein CASIRLTGFTF.

This chain links TRBV5-4 with TRBJ2-7; 9 bases match TRBD1. CDR1 and CDR2 (germline): SGHNT, YYREEE (reference sequence). The length of the CDR3 is 13 residues. Losses at the gene ends were 9 bases for V and 3 bases for J; bases not matched to a gene: 7. The CDR3 reads CATWGGQGYEQYF. The CDR3 coding sequence is TGTGCCACGTGGGGGGGACAGGGCTACGAGCAGTACTTC.

This clone was picked up one time. The chain has TRBV4-1 and TRBJ2-2; TRBD2 matches 10 bases. V gave up 3 bases and J gave up 8 bases; unmatched junction bases: 12. CDR3 size: 17 residues. Per germline, CDR1 MGHRA and CDR2 YSYEKL. CDR3 protein: CASSQRGQAGGQGELFF. CDR3 coding DNA: TGCGCCAGCAGCCAGAGAGGCCAAGCGGGGGGGCAAGGGGAGCTGTTTTTT.

V gene TRBV6-5 combines with J gene TRBJ2-7, with D perhaps TRBD1 (6 bases). The CDR3 covers 15 residues. Germline lookup yields CDR1 MNHEY and CDR2 SVGAGI. Trimming cost V 6 bases and J 2 bases, with 17 bases left between them. The CDR3 DNA follows: TGTGCCAGCAGGGACACCGGGACATCAGCCTACGAGCAGTACTTC. Translating gives CASRDTGTSAYEQYF.

V usage is TRBV12-3 or TRBV12-4 and J usage is TRBJ1-1; D might be TRBD1 (5 bases). This CDR3 is 13 amino acids long. V lost 4 bases and J lost 1, with 7 bases in between. The CDR3 sequence: CASSWDQNTEAFF. The CDR3 nucleotides are TGTGCCAGCAGTTGGGACCAGAACACTGAAGCTTTCTTT.

The CDR3 is CASRDQQGTEAFF. CDR3 in DNA: TGCGCCAGCAGGGATCAACAGGGCACTGAAGCTTTCTTT. The rearrangement joins TRBV5-1 to TRBJ1-1, with D possibly being TRBD1 (6 bases). The CDR3 is 13 amino acids. Trimming pared 5 bases from V and 4 bases from J, leaving 12 bases between. Germline V CDR1 and CDR2: SGHRS, YFSETQ.

The chain combines TRBV19 with TRBJ1-1; perhaps TRBD1 as D (6 bases). Trimming took 4 bases from V and 8 from J, leaving 20 bases between them. Germline V gene data show CDR1 as LNHDA and CDR2 as SQIVND (reference sequence). This CDR3 region has 15 residues. Here the CDR3 DNA reads TGTGCCAGTAGTACAGGGGAATCGCGCCTTATGGAAGCTTTCTTT. As protein: CASSTGESRLMEAFF.

The chain uses TRBV3-1 (or the pseudogene TRBV3-2) and TRBJ1-6; D not resolved. The CDR3 totals 15 residues. Germline CDR1 reads LGHDT; CDR2 reads YNNKEL (reference sequence). V was trimmed by 1 base and J by 6 bases, leaving 10 bases between them. DNA of the CDR3: TGTGCCAGCAGCCAAGCAGAGGTTGCTAATTCACCCCTCCACTTT. This translates into CASSQAEVANSPLHF.

V is TRBV7-2 and J is TRBJ2-2; no clear D gene. Trimming removed 3 bases at V and 0 bases at J, with 5 bases between. This CDR3 has 14 residues. CDR1 and CDR2 (germline): SGHTA, FQGNSA. The CDR3 is CASSFGPNTGELFF. CDR3 nucleotide sequence: TGTGCCAGCAGCTTTGGCCCGAACACCGGGGAGCTGTTTTTT.

This chain links TRBV30 with TRBJ2-2; the D gene could be TRBD1 or TRBD2 (6 bases each). Germline CDR1 reads GTSNPN; CDR2 reads SVGIG (reference sequence). V was trimmed by 6 bases and J by 1 base, leaving 12 bases between them. This CDR3 is 14 amino acids long. CDR3 loop: CACLGGLNTGELFF. DNA of the CDR3: TGTGCCTGCCTCGGGGGCCTGAACACCGGGGAGCTGTTTTTT. The full variable domain, completed using reference TRBV30 and TRBJ2-2, is SQTIHQWPATLVQPVGSPLSLECTVEGTSNPNLYWYRQAAGRGLQLLFYSVGIGQISSEVPQNLSASRPQDRQFILSSKKLLLSDSGFYLCACLGGLNTGELFFGEGSRLTVL.

The chain joins TRBV19 to TRBJ2-3; 7 positions match TRBD1. The length of the CDR3 is 16 residues. The germline V gene has CDR1 LNHDA and CDR2 SQIVND (reference sequence). V dropped 1 base and J dropped 4; count of bases not matched to a gene: 8. The CDR3 sequence: CASSIGAGGLSDTQYF. The CDR3 nucleotides read TGTGCCAGTAGTATAGGGGCAGGGGGATTGTCAGATACGCAGTATTTT.

The rearrangement links TRBV14 to TRBJ1-6; no clear D gene. The CDR3 totals 15 residues. V was pared by 4 bases and J by 5 bases, with 12 bases between. The germline V gene has CDR1 SGHDN and CDR2 FVKESK. The CDR3: CASSPSARNNSPLHF. The CDR3 bases are TGTGCCAGCAGCCCATCGGCCAGGAATAATTCACCCCTCCACTTT.